Given below is one T cell receptor beta chain in context. This entry comes from a study of blood T cell repertoires in COVID-19. Study details: Specimens from acute and convalescent COVID-19 originated in the United States, Italy and Spain. T cells, B-cell-depleted T cells, or PBMCs provided the cDNA or gDNA that served as material.

The CDR3 has 16 residues. Per the germline V gene, CDR1 is GTSNPN and CDR2 is SVGIG (reference sequence). V was clipped by 3 bases and J by 4 bases; unmatched bases: 11. Authors' data handling: Amplification from reference gene primers served as the basis for estimated nucleated cell counts. The assay was immunoSEQ multiplex PCR, and TCRdb's table has in-frame clones only and misses some. The V and J calls and clone size come from that table; D and trimming were worked out from the DNA. The sample consists of about 210,000 clones, 70% to 90% of them appearing once. The sequence was obtained from a man aged 18 to 29 with active or convalescent COVID-19. The sample comprised peripheral blood. The chain employs TRBV30 and TRBJ2-3, with 9 bases that match TRBD2. The CDR3 nucleotides read TGTGCCTGGAGGAAGGGGGTAGCGGGAGTCGCAGATACGCAGTATTTT. It is translated as CAWRKGVAGVADTQYF.